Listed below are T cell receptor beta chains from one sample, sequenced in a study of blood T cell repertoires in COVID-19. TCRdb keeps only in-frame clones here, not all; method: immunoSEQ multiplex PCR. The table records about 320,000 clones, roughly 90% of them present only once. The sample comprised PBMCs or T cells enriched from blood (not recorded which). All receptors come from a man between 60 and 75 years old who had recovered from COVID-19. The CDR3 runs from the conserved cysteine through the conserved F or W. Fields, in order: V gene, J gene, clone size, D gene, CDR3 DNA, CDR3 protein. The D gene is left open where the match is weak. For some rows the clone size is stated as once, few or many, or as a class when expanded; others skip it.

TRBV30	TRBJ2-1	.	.	TGTGCCTGGAGTCCCCTAGCACCTCAGCGGGAGCAGTTCTTC	CAWSPLAPQREQFF
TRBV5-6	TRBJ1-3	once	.	TGTGCCAGCAACTGGGGAGAATCTGGAAACACCATATATTTT	CASNWGESGNTIYF
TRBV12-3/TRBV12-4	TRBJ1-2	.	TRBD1	TGTGCCAGCAGCAAGACAGGGGTTAGGGGCTACACCTTC	CASSKTGVRGYTF
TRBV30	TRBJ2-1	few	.	TGTGCCTGGAATTTGGAGAGATACAATGAGCAGTTCTTC	CAWNLERYNEQFF
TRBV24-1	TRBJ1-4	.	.	TGTGCCACCAGTGATTTGCCGACAGCCGGATTTCCCCTTCTGAAACTGTTTTTT	CATSDLPTAGFPLLKLFF
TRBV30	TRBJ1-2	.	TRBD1	TGTGCCTGGAAGTCCCCACAGGGGGTGAGGGGCTACACCTTC	CAWKSPQGVRGYTF
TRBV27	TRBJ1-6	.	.	TGTGCCAGCAGTCAAGCAGGTTCACCCCTCCACTTT	CASSQAGSPLHF
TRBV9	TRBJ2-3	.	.	TGTGCCAGCAGCGTGGGAGGTGGAGTCAACACAGATACGCAGTATTTT	CASSVGGGVNTDTQYF
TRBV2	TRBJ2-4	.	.	TGTGCCAGCAGTGAAGCGCTTCCCCCTCCTAGTGCCGCCAAAAACATTCAGTACTTC	CASSEALPPPSAAKNIQYF
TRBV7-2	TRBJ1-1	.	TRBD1	TGTGCCAGCAGCCCAGGTATAGACAGGGTAGAAGCTTTCTTT	CASSPGIDRVEAFF
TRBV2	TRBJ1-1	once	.	TGTGCCAGCAGGACAGAGAGTATGAACACTGAAGCTTTCTTT	CASRTESMNTEAFF
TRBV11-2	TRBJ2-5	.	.	TGTGCCAGCAGCTTAGGTATTCTCCAAGAGACCCAGTACTTC	CASSLGILQETQYF
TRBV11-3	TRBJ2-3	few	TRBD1	TGTGCCAGCCACAAGACAGGGGTAGATACGCAGTATTTT	CASHKTGVDTQYF
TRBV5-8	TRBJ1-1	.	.	TGTGCCAGCAGCCTTCCTAACACTGAAGCTTTCTTT	CASSLPNTEAFF
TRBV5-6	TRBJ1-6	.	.	TGTGCCAGCAGCTTGGGACAGTCCTATAATTCACCCCTCCACTTT	CASSLGQSYNSPLHF
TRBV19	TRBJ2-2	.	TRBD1	TGTGCCAGTCGCAATTTTTTGGGACAGGGGGCGACCGGGGAGCTGTTTTTT	CASRNFLGQGATGELFF
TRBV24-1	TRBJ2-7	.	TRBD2	TGTGCCACCAGTGATTTAGCGGGGGCCGAGCAGTACTTC	CATSDLAGAEQYF
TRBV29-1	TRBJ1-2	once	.	TGCAGCGCCAGTGATGGCTACACCTTC	CSASDGYTF
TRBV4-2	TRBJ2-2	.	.	TGTGCCAGCAGCCAATCGAGGGGGAGATCGAGCACCGGGGAGCTGTTTTTT	CASSQSRGRSSTGELFF
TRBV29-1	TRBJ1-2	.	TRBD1	TGCAGCGTTGGGACAGGGATATATGGCTACACCTTC	CSVGTGIYGYTF
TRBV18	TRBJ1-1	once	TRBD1	TGTGCCAGCTCCCAGACAGGGGGCGCGGGGAACACTGAAGCTTTCTTT	CASSQTGGAGNTEAFF
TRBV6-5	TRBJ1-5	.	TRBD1	TGTGCCAGCACAGAAGGGGACAGCAACAATCAGCCCCAGCATTTT	CASTEGDSNNQPQHF
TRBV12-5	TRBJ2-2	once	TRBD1	TGTGCTAGTGGTTTGGGGAAGGACAGGGGAGTACCATATATCACCGGGGAGCTGTTTTTT	CASGLGKDRGVPYITGELFF
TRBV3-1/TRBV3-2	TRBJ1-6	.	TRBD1	TGTGCCAGCAGCCAAGGTTGGGACAGAGTCAATTCACCCCTCCACTTT	CASSQGWDRVNSPLHF
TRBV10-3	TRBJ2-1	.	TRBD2	TGTGCCATCAGTGTCCGGACTAGCATAGATGAGCAGTTCTTC	CAISVRTSIDEQFF
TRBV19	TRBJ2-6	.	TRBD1	TGTGCCAGTAGTATAAATACAGGGGGGTCTGGGGCCAACGTCCTGACTTTC	CASSINTGGSGANVLTF
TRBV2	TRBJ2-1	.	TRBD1	TGTGCCAGCAGTGAGGAAGGGACAGTAGCTACCTACAATGAGCAGTTCTTC	CASSEEGTVATYNEQFF
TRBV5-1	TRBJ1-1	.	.	TGCGCCAGCATGATTCCGGGGGAAACTGAAGCTTTCTTT	CASMIPGETEAFF
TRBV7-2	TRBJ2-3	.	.	TGTGCCAGCAGCTTAGCGGGGAGAGCTAGCACAGATACGCAGTATTTT	CASSLAGRASTDTQYF
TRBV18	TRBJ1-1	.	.	TGTGCCAGCTCAACAACGAGGGGGACCACTGAAGCTTTCTTT	CASSTTRGTTEAFF
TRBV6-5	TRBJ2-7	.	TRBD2	TGTGCCACCGGACTAGCGGGAGGGGCGGGGGACGAGCAGTACTTC	CATGLAGGAGDEQYF
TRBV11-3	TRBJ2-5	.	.	TGTGCCAGCAGCTTAAGGACAGCCGCTGGGGAGACCCAGTACTTC	CASSLRTAAGETQYF
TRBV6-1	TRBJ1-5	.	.	TGTGCCAGCAGTGAGGCGACAGTAAGCAATCAGCCCCAGCATTTT	CASSEATVSNQPQHF
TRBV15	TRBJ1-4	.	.	TGTGCCACCAGCAGAGGGCAGGCGGAGGCTAATGAAAAACTGTTTTTT	CATSRGQAEANEKLFF
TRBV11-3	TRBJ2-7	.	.	TGTGCCAGCAGCTCGGACAGCTACGAGCAGTACTTC	CASSSDSYEQYF
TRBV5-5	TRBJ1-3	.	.	TGTGCCAGCACGCCTTTTACAGGCGTTTTGGGATCTGGAAACACCATATATTTT	CASTPFTGVLGSGNTIYF
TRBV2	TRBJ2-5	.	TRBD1	TGTGCCAGCCGGGACAGGGTAAAAGAGACCCAGTACTTC	CASRDRVKETQYF
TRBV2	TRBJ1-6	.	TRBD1	TGTGCCAGCACACAGGGGAATTCACCCCTCCACTTT	CASTQGNSPLHF
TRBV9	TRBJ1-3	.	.	TGTGCCAGCAGCTCAGCCGGGGGAGTCTCTGGAAACACCATATATTTT	CASSSAGGVSGNTIYF
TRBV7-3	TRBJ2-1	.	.	TGTGCCAGCAGCTTATTAGGGGACTTCAATGAGCAGTTCTTC	CASSLLGDFNEQFF
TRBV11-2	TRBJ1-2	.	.	TGTGCCAGCAGCTTAGATCCATTCGGGGTTCCTGGCTACACCTTC	CASSLDPFGVPGYTF